The 23 T cell receptor beta chains below were found in one sample sequenced in a study of blood T cell repertoires in COVID-19. This table comes from immunoSEQ multiplex PCR, and its TCRdb copy is limited to in-frame clones, with some not included. The data show about 70,000 clones, 75% to 85% seen once. Sequencing input: peripheral blood. The receptors were sampled from a man between 65 and 80 years old who had recovered from COVID-19.

The chain combines TRBV11-3 with TRBJ2-5; D is perhaps TRBD2 (6 bases). Trimming stripped 5 bases from V and 1 base from J, with 11 bases between. Germline V gene lookup returns CDR1 SGHNT and CDR2 YENEEA. The CDR3 runs to 14 residues. This chain's CDR3 is CASSTRDSQETQYF. For the CDR3, the DNA is TGTGCCAGCAGCACCCGGGACTCCCAAGAGACCCAGTACTTC.

The rearrangement links TRBV29-1 to TRBJ1-1, with D tentatively TRBD1 (5 bases). The germline V and J ends were trimmed by 7 bases and 0 bases, with 12 bases remaining between them. The CDR3 length is 13 residues. Looked up from germline, CDR1 is SQVTM and CDR2 is ANQGSEA. The CDR3 spells CSGGEGLNTEAFF. The CDR3 coding sequence is TGCAGCGGGGGGGAGGGCTTGAACACTGAAGCTTTCTTT.

This clone appeared a single time. The chain joins TRBV6-5 to TRBJ2-3, with D possibly being TRBD1 (6 bases). Germline CDR1 and CDR2: MNHEY and SVGAGI. The CDR3 contains 15 residues. V shed 5 bases and J shed 2 bases, with 14 bases lying between them. CDR3 in amino acids: CASSNRQGITDTQYF. The CDR3 nucleotides read TGTGCCAGCAGTAATAGGCAGGGGATCACAGATACGCAGTATTTT.

The genes are TRBV11-3 and TRBJ1-3, with D possibly being TRBD1 (6 bases). Germline CDR1 SGHNT, CDR2 YENEEA. V lost 4 bases, J lost 9 bases, and 16 bases lay in between. The CDR3 sequence is 14 residues long. CDR3 nucleotides: TGTGCCAGCAGCTCCTCGACAGGAGGCGGCACCATATATTTT. Translation: CASSSSTGGGTIYF.

The table lists this clone with a few counts. The chain couples TRBV30 to TRBJ2-1; 7 nucleotides match TRBD2. J lost 0 bases, V lost 3 bases, and 2 bases had no gene match. This CDR3 region has 14 residues. The germline V gene has CDR1 GTSNPN and CDR2 SVGIG (reference sequence). Here the CDR3 reads CAWRGGGSYNEQFF. CDR3 in DNA: TGTGCCTGGAGAGGCGGGGGCTCCTACAATGAGCAGTTCTTC. The variable domain in full, with the rest retrieved from reference TRBV30 and TRBJ2-1, is SQTIHQWPATLVQPVGSPLSLECTVEGTSNPNLYWYRQAAGRGLQLLFYSVGIGQISSEVPQNLSASRPQDRQFILSSKKLLLSDSGFYLCAWRGGGSYNEQFFGPGTRLTVL.

The V gene is TRBV19, the J gene TRBJ1-5, with D perhaps TRBD1 (5 bases). The CDR3 loop spans 13 amino acids. Germline loops: CDR1 LNHDA, CDR2 SQIVND (reference sequence). The V end lost 6 bases, the J end lost 7 bases, and 13 bases lay between the germline ends. Here the CDR3 reads CASSRVVVQPQHF. In DNA form, the CDR3 reads TGTGCCAGTAGCAGGGTAGTAGTACAGCCCCAGCATTTT.

The genes are TRBV4-3 and TRBJ1-4; perhaps TRBD1 as D (6 bases). The CDR3 runs to 16 residues. CDR1 is LGHNA, CDR2 YSLEER, per germline. V was pared by 1 base and J by 3 bases, with 12 bases between. The CDR3 loop reads CASSQAMGASNEKLFF. CDR3 sequence (DNA): TGCGCCAGCAGCCAAGCCATGGGGGCCTCTAATGAAAAACTGTTTTTT.

The chain carries TRBV19 and TRBJ1-3; tentatively, D is TRBD1 (6 bases). Germline CDR1 LNHDA, CDR2 SQIVND (reference sequence). The V gene lost 3 bases and the J gene lost 2 bases, with 11 bases spanning the gap. The CDR3 has 15 residues. As DNA, the CDR3 is TGTGCCAGTAGTATCTACAGGGCTGCTGGAAACACCATATATTTT. This codes for CASSIYRAAGNTIYF. Full variable domain (rest looked up from reference TRBV19 and TRBJ1-3): DGGITQSPKYLFRKEGQNVTLSCEQNLNHDAMYWYRQDPGQGLRLIYYSQIVNDFQKGDIAEGYSVSREKKESFPLTVTSAQKNPTAFYLCASSIYRAAGNTIYFGEGSWLTVV.

The chain combines TRBV5-1 with TRBJ2-3; no firm D call. The V gene lost 0 bases and the J gene lost 6 bases, with 14 bases spanning the gap. The CDR3 has 15 amino acids. From germline, CDR1 is SGHRS and CDR2 YFSETQ. The DNA of the CDR3 is TGCGCCAGCAGCTTGGAACAGAGATCGGCGGATACGCAGTATTTT. Translating it yields CASSLEQRSADTQYF.

The gene calls are TRBV3-1 (or the pseudogene TRBV3-2) and TRBJ1-2; the D is unclear. CDR3 size: 15 residues. The V gene lost 1 base and the J gene lost 10 bases, with 19 bases spanning the gap. Germline-derived CDR1 and CDR2 are LGHDT and YNNKEL (reference sequence). The chain's CDR3 is CASSQGRGREFVYTF. The CDR3 coding sequence is TGTGCCAGCAGCCAAGGCCGTGGGAGGGAGTTTGTCTACACCTTC.

A single count supports this clone. V gene TRBV4-3 combines with J gene TRBJ2-5; 7 bases fit TRBD1. V lost 0 bases, J lost 7 bases, and 8 bases stayed unmatched. The CDR3 consists of 15 residues. Looked up from germline, CDR1 is LGHNA and CDR2 is YSLEER. DNA for the CDR3: TGCGCCAGCAGCCAAGAAACAGGGGATGCCGGGACCCAGTACTTC. It codes for CASSQETGDAGTQYF.

This clone was counted a few times. This chain links TRBV2 with TRBJ1-1, with D tentatively TRBD1 (6 bases). Germline CDR1 is SNHLY and CDR2 is FYNNEI. The CDR3 length is 14 residues. Trimming took 6 bases from V and 0 from J, leaving 11 bases between them. CDR3 coding DNA: TGTGCCAGCAGGAAACAGGGCCTGAACACTGAAGCTTTCTTT. Protein sequence: CASRKQGLNTEAFF.

This clone has only one observation. The chain carries TRBV28 and TRBJ1-6, with D possibly matching TRBD1 (6 bases). The CDR3 consists of 17 residues. Germline CDR1 and CDR2: MDHEN and SYDVKM. Trimming took 7 bases from V and 2 from J, leaving 18 bases between them. CDR3 sequence reads: CASIADTGSPYNSPLHF. The CDR3 nucleotides read TGTGCCAGCATCGCGGACACAGGGTCCCCCTATAATTCACCCCTCCACTTT.

The chain recombines TRBV5-1 with TRBJ2-5; 11 bases align to TRBD1. The germline V gene encodes CDR1 SGHRS and CDR2 YFSETQ. The CDR3 runs 16 residues. V lost 0 bases, J lost 5 bases, and 6 bases stayed unmatched. The CDR3 nucleotides are TGCGCCAGCAGCTTGGGCGCCGGGACAGGGGGGGAGACCCAGTACTTC. Residues: CASSLGAGTGGETQYF.

This sequence joins TRBV5-4 and TRBJ1-1, with TRBD1 matching over 8 bases. The trim removed 3 bases at V and 4 bases at J, leaving 5 bases unmatched. The CDR3 loop spans 14 amino acids. CDR1 is SGHNT, CDR2 YYREEE, per germline (reference sequence). The CDR3 nucleotides are TGTGCCAGCAGCTCACAGGGGGTTGCCACTGAAGCTTTCTTT. Its protein is CASSSQGVATEAFF.

This clone was detected once. This chain links TRBV19 with TRBJ2-5; D remains unclear. From germline, CDR1 is LNHDA and CDR2 SQIVND (reference sequence). V lost 3 bases and J 2 bases, leaving 10 bases between the germline ends. This CDR3 has 14 amino acids. The CDR3, as DNA: TGTGCCAGTAGTATCCGGCGCGGTCAAGAGACCCAGTACTTC. It is translated as CASSIRRGQETQYF.

This sequence joins TRBV7-9 and TRBJ2-7; 9 bases map to TRBD1. V trimming: 4 bases; J trimming: 9 bases; junction bases outside the gene matches: 7. Per germline, CDR1 SEHNR and CDR2 FQNEAQ (reference sequence). The CDR3 consists of 13 residues. CDR3 residues: CASSSTGGPGQYF. CDR3 nucleotide sequence: TGTGCCAGCAGCTCTACAGGGGGCCCTGGGCAGTACTTC.

The rearrangement joins TRBV10-1 to TRBJ2-1, with D unclear. Germline lookup yields CDR1 WNHNN and CDR2 SYGVQD (reference sequence). The CDR3 length is 19 residues. The V and J ends lost 3 bases and 0 bases respectively, with 21 bases between them. The CDR3 spells CASSDKYWATSSSYNEQFF. CDR3 coding DNA: TGCGCCAGCAGTGATAAGTATTGGGCTACCTCAAGCTCCTACAATGAGCAGTTCTTC.

The chain joins TRBV11-3 to TRBJ2-1; possibly TRBD2 for D (6 bases). CDR3 length equals 16 residues. Germline CDR1 SGHNT, CDR2 YENEEA. Deletions cut 1 base from V and 0 bases from J, with 10 bases between. Here the CDR3 DNA reads TGTGCCAGCAGCTTAGTCGGGGGAAACTCCTACAATGAGCAGTTCTTC. It encodes CASSLVGGNSYNEQFF.

The V and J genes are TRBV29-1 and TRBJ1-1, with D perhaps matching TRBD1 (5 bases). CDR1 and CDR2 from the germline V gene are SQVTM and ANQGSEA. This CDR3 region has 12 residues. Trimming removed 6 bases from V and 1 base from J, with 9 bases in between. Here the CDR3 reads CSVTDRNTEAFF. The DNA of the CDR3 is TGCAGCGTGACAGACAGGAACACTGAAGCTTTCTTT.

The V call is TRBV6-5, the J call TRBJ1-1; 9 bases line up with TRBD1. V shed 5 bases and J 7 bases; nucleotides not matched to a gene: 8. Germline CDR1 and CDR2: MNHEY and SVGAGI. There are 14 residues in the CDR3. CDR3 in DNA: TGTGCCAGCAGTAAACAGGGGGCTAGTGTTGAAGCTTTCTTT. It yields the protein CASSKQGASVEAFF.

The chain links TRBV6-2 or TRBV6-3 to TRBJ1-1, with no clear D. The V end was cut by 5 bases, the J end by 4 bases, with 23 bases between. The CDR3 extends over 17 amino acids. Germline V gene sequence: CDR1 MNHEY, CDR2 SVGEGT. CDR3 coding DNA: TGTGCCAGCAGTCGCCCCGTGGCTGCAGGAAGGTTCACTGAAGCTTTCTTT. Protein product: CASSRPVAAGRFTEAFF.

V and J are TRBV5-1 and TRBJ2-7; 7 nucleotides align to TRBD1. The ends lost 0 bases at V and 0 bases at J; junction bases unmatched: 0. CDR1 and CDR2 from the germline V gene are SGHRS and YFSETQ. This CDR3 is built from 14 residues. CDR3 residues: CASSLGDSSYEQYF. The CDR3 DNA reads TGCGCCAGCAGCTTGGGGGACAGCTCCTACGAGCAGTACTTC.